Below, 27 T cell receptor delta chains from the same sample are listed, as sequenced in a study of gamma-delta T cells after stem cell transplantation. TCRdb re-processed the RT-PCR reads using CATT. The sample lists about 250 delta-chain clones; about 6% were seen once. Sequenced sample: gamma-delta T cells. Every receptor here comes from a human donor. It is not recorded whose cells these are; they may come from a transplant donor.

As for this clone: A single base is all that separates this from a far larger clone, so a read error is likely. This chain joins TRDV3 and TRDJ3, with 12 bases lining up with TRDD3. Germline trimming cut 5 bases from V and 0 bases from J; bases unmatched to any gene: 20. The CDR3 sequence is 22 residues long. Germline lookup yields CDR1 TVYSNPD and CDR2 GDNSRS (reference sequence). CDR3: CALPRTFPTGGYFSWDTRQMFF. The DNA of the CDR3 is TGTGCCCTCCCTCGTACCTTCCCGACTGGGGGATACTTCTCCTGGGACACCCGACAGATGTTTTTC. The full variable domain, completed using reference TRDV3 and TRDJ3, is CDKVTQSSPDQTVASGSEVVLLCTYDTVYSNPDLFWYRIRPDYSFQFVFYGDNSRSEGADFTQGRFSVKHILTQKAFHLVISPVRTEDSATYYCALPRTFPTGGYFSWDTRQMFFGTGIKLFVEP.

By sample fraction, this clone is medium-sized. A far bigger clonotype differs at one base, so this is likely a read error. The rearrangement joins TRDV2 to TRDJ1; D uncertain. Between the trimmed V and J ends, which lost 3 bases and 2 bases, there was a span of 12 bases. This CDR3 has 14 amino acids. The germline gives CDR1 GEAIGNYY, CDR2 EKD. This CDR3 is CACDSVMATDKLIF. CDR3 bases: TGTGCCTGTGACTCCGTTATGGCGACCGATAAACTCATCTTT.

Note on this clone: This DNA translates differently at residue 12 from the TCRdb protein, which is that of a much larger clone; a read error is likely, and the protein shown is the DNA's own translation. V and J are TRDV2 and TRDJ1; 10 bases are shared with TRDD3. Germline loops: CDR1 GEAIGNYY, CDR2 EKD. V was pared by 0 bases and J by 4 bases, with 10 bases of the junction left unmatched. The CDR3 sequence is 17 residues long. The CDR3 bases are TGTGCCTGTGACACCGTCGGGGGGATACGCTCTGACGATAAACTCATCTTT. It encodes CACDTVGGIRSDDKLIF.

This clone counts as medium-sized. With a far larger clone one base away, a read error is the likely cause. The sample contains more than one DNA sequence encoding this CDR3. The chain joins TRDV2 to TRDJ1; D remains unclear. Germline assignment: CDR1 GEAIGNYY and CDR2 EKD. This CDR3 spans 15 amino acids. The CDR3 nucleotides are TGCGCCTGTGACACCGTCGGGGCTAACACCGATAAACTCATCTTT. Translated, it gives CACDTVGANTDKLIF.

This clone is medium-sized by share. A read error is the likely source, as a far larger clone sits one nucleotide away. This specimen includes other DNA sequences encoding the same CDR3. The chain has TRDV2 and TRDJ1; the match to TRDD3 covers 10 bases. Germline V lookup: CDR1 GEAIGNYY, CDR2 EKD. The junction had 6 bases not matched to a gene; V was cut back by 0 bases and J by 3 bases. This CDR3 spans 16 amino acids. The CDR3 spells CACDTVWGIGPDKLIF. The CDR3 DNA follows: TGTGCCTGTGACACCGTCTGGGGGATAGGACCCGATAAACTCATCTTT.

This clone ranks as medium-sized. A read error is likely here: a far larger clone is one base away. The CDR3 bases are TGTGCCTGTGACTCCGCTTCTACAGAAGGGGGACACACCGATAAACTCATCTTT. Residues: CACDSASTEGGHTDKLIF. The chain combines TRDV2 with TRDJ1; tentatively, D is TRDD3 (6 bases). Germline V gene lookup returns CDR1 GEAIGNYY and CDR2 EKD. V shed 3 bases and J shed 0 bases, with 22 bases lying between them. The CDR3 has 18 residues.

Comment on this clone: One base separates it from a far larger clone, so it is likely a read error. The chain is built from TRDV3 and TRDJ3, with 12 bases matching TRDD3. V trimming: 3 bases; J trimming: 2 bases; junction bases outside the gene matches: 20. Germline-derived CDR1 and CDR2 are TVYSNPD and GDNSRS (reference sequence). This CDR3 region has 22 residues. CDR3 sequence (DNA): TGTGCCTTCCCTCGTACCTTCCCGACTGGGGGATACTTCCCCTGGGACACCCGACAGATGTTTTTC. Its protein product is CAFPRTFPTGGYFPWDTRQMFF.

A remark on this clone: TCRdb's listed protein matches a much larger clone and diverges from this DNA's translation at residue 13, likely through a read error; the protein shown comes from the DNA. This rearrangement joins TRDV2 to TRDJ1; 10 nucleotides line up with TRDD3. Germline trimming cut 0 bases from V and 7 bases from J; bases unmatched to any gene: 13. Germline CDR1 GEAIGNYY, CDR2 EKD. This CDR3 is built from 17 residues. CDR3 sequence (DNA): TGTGCCTGTGACACCGTCGGGGGGATACGCTCTGGCGGTAAACTCATCTTT. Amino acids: CACDTVGGIRSGGKLIF.

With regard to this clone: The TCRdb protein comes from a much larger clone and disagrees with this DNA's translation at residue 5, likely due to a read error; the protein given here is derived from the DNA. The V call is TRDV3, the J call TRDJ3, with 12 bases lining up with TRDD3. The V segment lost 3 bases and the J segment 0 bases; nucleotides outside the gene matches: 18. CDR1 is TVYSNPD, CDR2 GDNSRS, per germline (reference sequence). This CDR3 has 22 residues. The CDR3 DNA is TGTGCCTTCCCTCATACCTTCCCGACTGGGGGATACTTCTCCTGGGACACCCGACAGATGTTTTTC. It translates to CAFPHTFPTGGYFSWDTRQMFF.

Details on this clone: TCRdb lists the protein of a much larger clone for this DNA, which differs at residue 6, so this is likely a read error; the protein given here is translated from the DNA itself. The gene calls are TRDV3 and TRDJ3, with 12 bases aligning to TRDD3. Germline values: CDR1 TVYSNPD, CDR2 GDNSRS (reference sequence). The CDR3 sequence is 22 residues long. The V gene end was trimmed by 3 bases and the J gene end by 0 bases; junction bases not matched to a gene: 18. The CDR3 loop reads CAFPRSFPTGGYFSWDTRQMFF. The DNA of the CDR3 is TGTGCCTTCCCTCGTTCCTTCCCGACTGGGGGATACTTCTCCTGGGACACCCGACAGATGTTTTTC.

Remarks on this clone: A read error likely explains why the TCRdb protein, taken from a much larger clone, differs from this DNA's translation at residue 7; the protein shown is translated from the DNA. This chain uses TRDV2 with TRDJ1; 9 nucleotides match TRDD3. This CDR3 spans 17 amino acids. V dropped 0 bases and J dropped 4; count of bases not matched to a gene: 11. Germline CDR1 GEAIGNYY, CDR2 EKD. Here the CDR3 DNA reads TGTGCCTGTGACACCGTCGAGGGGATACGCTCTGGCGATAAACTCATCTTT. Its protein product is CACDTVEGIRSGDKLIF.

The CDR3 nucleotides are TGTGCCTGTGACGTACTGGGGGATACCACCGATAAACTCATCTTT. Translation: CACDVLGDTTDKLIF. The chain combines TRDV2 with TRDJ1; 12 nucleotides line up with TRDD3. Germline lookup yields CDR1 GEAIGNYY and CDR2 EKD. CDR3 length: 15 amino acids. The J segment lost 1 base and the V segment lost 3 bases, leaving 2 bases of the junction unmatched.

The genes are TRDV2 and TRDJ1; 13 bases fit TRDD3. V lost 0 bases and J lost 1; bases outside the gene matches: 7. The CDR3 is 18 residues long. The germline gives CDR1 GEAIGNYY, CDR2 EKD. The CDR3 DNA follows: TGTGCCTGTGACACCGTCGGTACTGGGGGATACGCCACCGATAAACTCATCTTT. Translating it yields CACDTVGTGGYATDKLIF.

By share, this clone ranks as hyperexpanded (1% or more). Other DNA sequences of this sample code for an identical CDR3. The chain's CDR3 is CALGEGIPVVLGIVGDDKLIF. CDR3 coding DNA: TGTGCTCTTGGGGAAGGTATTCCGGTAGTACTGGGAATCGTTGGCGACGATAAACTCATCTTT. This rearrangement joins TRDV1 to TRDJ1; D possibly corresponds to TRDD3 (6 bases). The V end lost 2 bases, the J end lost 4 bases, and 32 bases lay between the germline ends. The CDR3 extends over 21 amino acids. CDR1 and CDR2 from the germline V gene are TSWWSYY and QGS.

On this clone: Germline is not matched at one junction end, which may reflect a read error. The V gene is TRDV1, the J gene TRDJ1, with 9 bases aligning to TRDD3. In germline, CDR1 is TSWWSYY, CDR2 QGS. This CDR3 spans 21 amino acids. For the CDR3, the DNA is TGTGCTATTGGGGAAAAAATCAGTCAGTGGGGATACGGGACTAACACCGATAAACTCATCTTT. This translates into CAIGEKISQWGYGTNTDKLIF.

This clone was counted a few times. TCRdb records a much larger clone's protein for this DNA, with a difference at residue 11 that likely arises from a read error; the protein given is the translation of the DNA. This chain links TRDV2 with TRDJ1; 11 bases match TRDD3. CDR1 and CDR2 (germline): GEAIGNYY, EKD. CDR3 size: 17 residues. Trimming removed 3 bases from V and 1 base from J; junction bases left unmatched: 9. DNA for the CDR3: TGTGCCTGTGACGCCCTAGGACTGGGGGATAGCACCGATAAACTCATCTTT. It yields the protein CACDALGLGDSTDKLIF.

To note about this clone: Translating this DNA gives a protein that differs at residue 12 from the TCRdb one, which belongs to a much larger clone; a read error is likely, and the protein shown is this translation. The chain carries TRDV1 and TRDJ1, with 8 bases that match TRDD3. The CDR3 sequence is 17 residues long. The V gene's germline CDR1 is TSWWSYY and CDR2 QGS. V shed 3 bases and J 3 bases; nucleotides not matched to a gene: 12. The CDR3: CALGDPLGAVYADKLIF. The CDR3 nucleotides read TGTGCTCTTGGGGATCCACTGGGGGCCGTCTACGCCGATAAACTCATCTTT.

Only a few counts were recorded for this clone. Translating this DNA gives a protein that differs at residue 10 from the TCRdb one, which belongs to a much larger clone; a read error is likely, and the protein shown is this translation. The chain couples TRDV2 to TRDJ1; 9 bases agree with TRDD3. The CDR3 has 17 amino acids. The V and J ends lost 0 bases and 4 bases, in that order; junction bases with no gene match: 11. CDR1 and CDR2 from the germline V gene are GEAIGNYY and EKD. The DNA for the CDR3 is TGTGCCTGTGACACCGTCGGGGGGATACACTCTGGCGATAAACTCATCTTT. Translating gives CACDTVGGIHSGDKLIF.

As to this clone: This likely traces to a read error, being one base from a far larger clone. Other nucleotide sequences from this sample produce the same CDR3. The CDR3 sequence is CAFPRTFPTGGYFSWDTRQMFF. DNA of the CDR3: TGTGCCTTCCCCCGTACCTTCCCGACTGGGGGATACTTCTCCTGGGACACCCGACAGATGTTTTTC. The J gene is TRDJ3, the V gene TRDV3; 12 positions agree with TRDD3. V was pared by 3 bases and J by 0 bases, with 18 bases of the junction left unmatched. This CDR3 is built from 22 residues. Germline V gene data show CDR1 as TVYSNPD and CDR2 as GDNSRS (reference sequence).

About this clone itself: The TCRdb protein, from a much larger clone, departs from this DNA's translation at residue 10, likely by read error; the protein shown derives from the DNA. The DNA for the CDR3 is TGTGCCTGTGACGCCCTAGGACTGGGGAATCGCACCGATAAACTCATCTTT. Translating it yields CACDALGLGNRTDKLIF. The chain carries TRDV2 and TRDJ1, with 7 bases matching TRDD3. V shed 3 bases, J shed 1 base, and the junction held 13 bases outside the gene matches. The germline CDR1 and CDR2 sequences are GEAIGNYY and EKD. The CDR3 spans 17 residues.

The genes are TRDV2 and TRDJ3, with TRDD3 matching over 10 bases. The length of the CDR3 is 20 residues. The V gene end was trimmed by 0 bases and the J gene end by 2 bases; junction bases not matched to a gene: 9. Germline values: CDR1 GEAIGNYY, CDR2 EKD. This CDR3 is CACDTGGLLGDPWDTRQMFF. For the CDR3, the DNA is TGTGCCTGTGACACCGGAGGTTTACTGGGGGATCCCTGGGACACCCGACAGATGTTTTTC.

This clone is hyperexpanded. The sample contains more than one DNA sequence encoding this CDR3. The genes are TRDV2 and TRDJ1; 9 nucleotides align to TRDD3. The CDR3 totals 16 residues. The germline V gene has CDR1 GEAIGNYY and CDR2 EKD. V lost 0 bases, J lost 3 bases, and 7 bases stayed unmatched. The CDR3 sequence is CACDTVWGIGPDKLIF. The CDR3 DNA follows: TGTGCCTGTGACACCGTTTGGGGGATAGGACCCGATAAACTCATCTTT.

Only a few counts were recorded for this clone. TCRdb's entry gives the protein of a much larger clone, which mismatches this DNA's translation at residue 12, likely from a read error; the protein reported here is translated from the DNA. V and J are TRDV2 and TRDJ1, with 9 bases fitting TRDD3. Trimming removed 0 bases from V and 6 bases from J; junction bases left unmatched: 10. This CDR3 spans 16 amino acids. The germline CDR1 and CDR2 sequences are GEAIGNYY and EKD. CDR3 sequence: CACDTVWGIGPHKLIF. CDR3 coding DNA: TGTGCCTGTGACACCGTTTGGGGGATAGGACCCCATAAACTCATCTTT.

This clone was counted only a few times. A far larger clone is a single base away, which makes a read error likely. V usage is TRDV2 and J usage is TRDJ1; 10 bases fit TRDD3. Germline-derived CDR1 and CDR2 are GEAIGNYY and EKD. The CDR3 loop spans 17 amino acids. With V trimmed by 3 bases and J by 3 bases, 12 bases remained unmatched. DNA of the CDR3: TGTGCCTGTGACGCCCTAGGACTGGGGGATCGCGCCGATAAACTCATCTTT. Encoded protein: CACDALGLGDRADKLIF.

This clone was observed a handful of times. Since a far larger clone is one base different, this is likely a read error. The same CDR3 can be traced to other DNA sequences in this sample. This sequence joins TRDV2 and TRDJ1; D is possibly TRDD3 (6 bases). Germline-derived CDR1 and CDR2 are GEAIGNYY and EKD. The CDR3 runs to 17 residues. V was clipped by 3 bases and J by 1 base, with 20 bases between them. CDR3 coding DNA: TGTGCCTGTGACGCCCTAGGACTAGGGGATCGCACCGATAAACTCATCTTT. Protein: CACDALGLGDRTDKLIF.

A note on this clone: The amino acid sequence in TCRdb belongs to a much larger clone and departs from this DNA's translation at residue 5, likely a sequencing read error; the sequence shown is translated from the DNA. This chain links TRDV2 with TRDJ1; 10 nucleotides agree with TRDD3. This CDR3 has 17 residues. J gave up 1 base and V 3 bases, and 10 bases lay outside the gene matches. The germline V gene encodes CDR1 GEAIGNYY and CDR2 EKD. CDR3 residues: CACDVLGLGDRTDKLIF. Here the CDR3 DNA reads TGTGCCTGTGACGTCCTAGGACTGGGGGATCGCACCGATAAACTCATCTTT.

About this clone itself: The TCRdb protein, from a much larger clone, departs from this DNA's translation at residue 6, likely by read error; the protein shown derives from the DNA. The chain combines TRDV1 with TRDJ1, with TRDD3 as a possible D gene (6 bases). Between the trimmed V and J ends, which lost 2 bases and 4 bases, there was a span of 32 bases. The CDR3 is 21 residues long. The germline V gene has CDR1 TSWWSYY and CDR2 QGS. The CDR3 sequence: CALGEDIPVVLGIVGDDKLIF. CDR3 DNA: TGTGCTCTTGGGGAAGATATTCCGGTAGTACTGGGAATCGTTGGCGACGATAAACTCATCTTT.